The next 25 T cell receptor beta chains were all read from a single sample in a study of T-cell reconstitution after alpha-beta-depleted transplantation in children (dated by TCRdb to the mid-2010s). Library preparation used PCR. The data were produced on an Illumina HiSeq 2500. To normalize quantification of the TCRbeta repertoire, the TCR libraries were built with molecular barcoding that relied on unique molecular identifiers. Clones were called with MiXCR by TCRdb after fastp trimmed the public reads at Q25, and only in-frame beta chains were retained. Records with the same CDR3 protein are collapsed into one entry carrying the most frequent genes and DNA. The sample table shows 190,000 or so distinct CDR3 sequences, and about 14% are seen once. The ten largest account for 13% of the sample. The sample consisted of PBMCs from the stem cell graft donor, taken from the stem cell graft. These receptors were taken from a human donor who donated a stem cell graft to a child with acute lymphoblastic leukemia.

This clonotype was picked up many times. At one of its ends the junction is not consistent with the germline gene, which may arise from a read error. The CDR3 sequence is CSVTLGLPYNEQFF. DNA for the CDR3: TGCAGCGTCACTCTGGGGCTGCCTTACAATGAACAGTTCTTC. The chain uses TRBV29-1 and TRBJ2-1, with a possible D match to TRBD1 (5 bases). The CDR3 is 14 amino acids. Germline lookup yields CDR1 SQVTM and CDR2 ANQGSEA.

This clonotype came up a few times. V gene TRBV4-2 combines with J gene TRBJ1-2, with 8 nucleotides matching TRBD1. CDR3 length: 15 residues. The trim removed 5 bases at V and 4 bases at J, leaving 9 bases unmatched. Germline V gives CDR1 LGHNA, CDR2 YNFKEQ. The CDR3 nucleotides are TGTGCCAGCAGCATTCCGGGACAGGCGATCTATGGCTACACCTTC. The encoded protein is CASSIPGQAIYGYTF.

This clonotype was seen at least ten times. The V gene is TRBV9, the J gene TRBJ2-3; D is ambiguous. V gave up 2 bases and J gave up 1 base, with 2 bases separating them. The CDR3 totals 12 residues. Per germline, CDR1 SGDLS and CDR2 YYNGEE. As DNA, the CDR3 is TGTGCCAGCAGCGTCGGCACAGATACGCAGTATTTT. It yields the protein CASSVGTDTQYF.

This clonotype was seen repeatedly, ten times or more. The chain is built from TRBV12-3 or TRBV12-4 and TRBJ1-2, with a tentative D call TRBD1 (6 bases). Trimming took off 8 bases at V and 7 bases at J, with 14 bases between the two ends. The CDR3 contains 12 residues. CDR3 sequence reads: CASGPNRAGYTF. DNA for the CDR3: TGTGCCAGCGGACCCAACAGGGCTGGCTACACCTTC.

V is TRBV29-1 and J is TRBJ2-7; maybe TRBD2 (7 bases). Per the germline V gene, CDR1 is SQVTM and CDR2 is ANQGSEA. V lost 5 bases to trimming and J lost 3 bases, with 17 bases between them. The CDR3 runs to 14 residues. Written as DNA, the CDR3 is TGCAGCGTTAGGGGGGGGGAGGGCCTCTACGAGCAGTACTTC. Protein sequence: CSVRGGEGLYEQYF.

The table lists this clonotype with many counts. The chain couples TRBV5-4 to TRBJ2-7, with D uncertain. From germline, CDR1 is SGHNT and CDR2 YYREEE (reference sequence). V gave up 4 bases and J gave up 3 bases, with 11 bases separating them. This CDR3 has 13 residues. DNA of the CDR3: TGTGCCAGCAGCCCCCCAGGTGTCTACGAGCAGTACTTC. Its translation: CASSPPGVYEQYF.

This clonotype was detected only a few times. The chain recombines TRBV20-1 with TRBJ2-1; 12 nucleotides match TRBD2. Germline V gene sequence: CDR1 DFQATT, CDR2 SNEGSKA (reference sequence). The CDR3 consists of 17 residues. Trimming removed 2 bases from V and 3 bases from J; junction bases left unmatched: 8. CDR3 bases: TGCAGTGCTAGATTTCCTAGCGGGAGGGAGATCTACAATGAGCAGTTCTTC. The encoded protein is CSARFPSGREIYNEQFF.

This clonotype came up many times. J is TRBJ1-1 and V is TRBV5-1; D might be TRBD1 (6 bases). The germline V and J ends were trimmed by 4 bases and 1 base, with 14 bases remaining between them. The germline CDR1 and CDR2 sequences are SGHRS and YFSETQ. This CDR3 has 15 amino acids. This CDR3 is CASSPAGGQNTEAFF. CDR3 bases: TGCGCCAGCAGCCCAGCGGGGGGGCAGAACACTGAAGCTTTCTTT. The whole variable domain, filled in from reference TRBV5-1 and TRBJ1-1, reads KAGVTQTPRYLIKTRGQQVTLSCSPISGHRSVSWYQQTPGQGLQFLFEYFSETQRNKGNFPGRFSGRQFSNSRSEMNVSTLELGDSALYLCASSPAGGQNTEAFFGQGTRLTVV.

This clonotype was observed many times. The chain uses TRBV5-4 and TRBJ2-2; 8 bases are shared with TRBD2. Looked up from germline, CDR1 is SGHNT and CDR2 is YYREEE (reference sequence). The CDR3 extends over 16 amino acids. Trimming took 1 base from V and 4 from J; bases not matched to a gene: 6. The CDR3 region is CASSLNPGRATGELFF. For the CDR3, the DNA is TGTGCCAGCAGCTTGAACCCCGGGAGGGCCACCGGGGAGCTGTTTTTT.

This clonotype showed up many times. This chain connects TRBV29-1 to TRBJ1-2; no firm D call. Germline CDR1 reads SQVTM; CDR2 reads ANQGSEA. This CDR3 contains 10 residues. Deletions cut 3 bases from V and 8 bases from J, with 7 bases between. The DNA of the CDR3 is TGCAGCGTTGATACAACCGGCTACACCTTC. Protein: CSVDTTGYTF. Combining the CDR3 with reference TRBV29-1 and TRBJ1-2 gives the whole variable domain SAVISQKPSRDICQRGTSLTIQCQVDSQVTMMFWYRQQPGQSLTLIATANQGSEATYESGFVIDKFPISRPNLTFSTLTVSNMSPEDSSIYLCSVDTTGYTFGSGTRLTVV.

This clonotype was found many times. V and J are TRBV20-1 and TRBJ2-3; D gene uncertain. V was cut by 0 bases and J by 6 bases, with 7 bases left in between. This CDR3 contains 12 residues. Germline V CDR1 and CDR2: DFQATT, SNEGSKA (reference sequence). The CDR3 loop is CSARDRWDTQYF. The DNA of the CDR3 is TGCAGTGCTAGAGATCGGTGGGATACGCAGTATTTT.

Comment on this clonotype: A much larger clone differs from this one at a single base, so this may be a read error. The chain is built from TRBV5-6 and TRBJ1-2, with D uncertain. Germline V gives CDR1 SGHDT, CDR2 YYEEEE. Deletions cut 0 bases from V and 7 bases from J, with 19 bases between. This CDR3 is built from 16 residues. The CDR3 spells CASSLGTGSSSCGYTF. CDR3 DNA: TGTGCCAGCAGCTTGGGGACTGGGTCGTCTTCCTGTGGCTACACCTTC.

There are many counts of this clonotype. This chain joins TRBV5-1 and TRBJ2-1; D is ambiguous. Trimming shortened V by 4 bases and J by 5 bases, and 13 bases separated the two germline ends. The germline V gene encodes CDR1 SGHRS and CDR2 YFSETQ. CDR3 length: 14 amino acids. The CDR3 sequence is CASSPRRLDNEQFF. CDR3 coding DNA: TGCGCCAGCAGCCCACGACGGCTAGACAATGAGCAGTTCTTC.

This sequence joins TRBV20-1 and TRBJ2-3; D is possibly TRBD2 (6 bases). Germline values: CDR1 DFQATT, CDR2 SNEGSKA (reference sequence). V lost 5 bases and J 0 bases, leaving 12 bases between the germline ends. CDR3 size: 14 residues. The CDR3 is CSAPLAASTDTQYF. CDR3 sequence (DNA): TGCAGTGCTCCACTAGCAGCTAGCACAGATACGCAGTATTTT.

There are many counts of this clonotype. The rearrangement links TRBV7-8 to TRBJ2-7; 11 positions match TRBD2. The germline CDR1 and CDR2 sequences are SGHVS and FQNEAQ. With 5 bases clipped from V and 3 bases from J, the junction kept 9 bases outside the gene matches. This CDR3 comprises 16 residues. CDR3 region: CASSPPSGRLLYEQYF. CDR3 DNA sequence: TGTGCCAGCAGCCCCCCTAGCGGGAGGCTTCTCTACGAGCAGTACTTC.

This clonotype was seen repeatedly, ten times or more. CDR3 sequence reads: CSAPSFRTPNYNEQFF. The CDR3 DNA sequence: TGCAGTGCTCCGAGCTTTAGGACCCCGAACTACAATGAGCAGTTCTTC. This chain connects TRBV20-1 to TRBJ2-1; D remains unclear. The CDR3 extends over 16 amino acids. V lost 5 bases and J lost 3, with 20 bases in between. Germline V lookup: CDR1 DFQATT, CDR2 SNEGSKA (reference sequence).

The sample holds many counts of this clonotype. V and J are TRBV29-1 and TRBJ1-1, with 7 bases matching TRBD1. CDR1 SQVTM and CDR2 ANQGSEA come from the germline V gene. The CDR3 totals 14 residues. The V gene end was trimmed by 6 bases and the J gene end by 5 bases; junction bases not matched to a gene: 12. CDR3 sequence: CSVLLGGRGTEAFF. CDR3 nucleotide sequence: TGCAGCGTCCTCCTGGGGGGCAGGGGGACTGAAGCTTTCTTT.

There are a few counts of this clonotype. As DNA, the CDR3 is TGTGCCCAAACAGGGCGCCTAGGAAACACCATATATTTT. Translation gives CAQTGRLGNTIYF. The rearrangement uses TRBV30 and TRBJ1-3, with D possibly being TRBD1 (6 bases). Deletions cut 8 bases from V and 4 bases from J, with 15 bases between. The germline V gene encodes CDR1 GTSNPN and CDR2 SVGIG (reference sequence). This CDR3 has 13 residues.

The chain has TRBV10-3 and TRBJ1-2; 9 nucleotides align to TRBD1. Trimming cost V 2 bases and J 5 bases; bases outside gene matches: 6. The CDR3 covers 15 residues. Germline values: CDR1 ENHRY, CDR2 SYGVKD. The CDR3 sequence: CAISEPGQGIYGYTF. CDR3 bases: TGTGCCATCAGTGAGCCGGGACAGGGCATATATGGCTACACCTTC.

This clonotype has at least ten counts. J is TRBJ1-5 and V is TRBV7-9; D might be TRBD1 (6 bases). Trimming removed 2 bases from V and 4 bases from J, with 9 bases in between. Germline V gene lookup returns CDR1 SEHNR and CDR2 FQNEAQ (reference sequence). The CDR3 contains 14 residues. The DNA of the CDR3 is TGTGCCAGCAGCTTACAGGGGTGGAATCAGCCCCAGCATTTT. This encodes CASSLQGWNQPQHF.

The chain employs TRBV20-1 and TRBJ2-3, with D unclear. Between the trimmed V and J ends, which lost 6 bases and 3 bases, there was a span of 16 bases. This CDR3 is built from 14 residues. Germline V gives CDR1 DFQATT, CDR2 SNEGSKA (reference sequence). CDR3 in amino acids: CSAVDPAGTDTQYF. CDR3 bases: TGCAGTGCCGTCGACCCCGCCGGGACAGATACGCAGTATTTT.

The genes are TRBV27 and TRBJ2-7, with TRBD1 matching over 9 bases. This CDR3 is built from 14 residues. V trimming: 4 bases; J trimming: 4 bases; junction bases outside the gene matches: 5. Germline V gene sequence: CDR1 MNHEY, CDR2 SMNVEV (reference sequence). CDR3 DNA sequence: TGTGCCAGCAGTTCAGAGACAGGGGGATACGAGCAGTACTTC. Protein sequence: CASSSETGGYEQYF.

This clonotype was seen ten or more times. The chain combines TRBV5-1 with TRBJ2-1, with D possibly being TRBD1 or TRBD2 (5 bases each). CDR1 and CDR2 from the germline V gene are SGHRS and YFSETQ. The ends were cut back, 3 bases at V and 10 bases at J, with 20 bases in the middle. The CDR3 spans 15 residues. CDR3 in DNA: TGCGCCAGCAGCTCTAGGGACGCTCCTTCGGCCGAGCAGTTCTTC. It encodes CASSSRDAPSAEQFF.

This clonotype was observed at least ten times. The chain carries TRBV6-5 and TRBJ2-1, with D perhaps TRBD2 (6 bases). This CDR3 has 14 amino acids. The V gene lost 8 bases and the J gene lost 7 bases, with 18 bases spanning the gap. CDR1 and CDR2 (germline): MNHEY, SVGAGI. For the CDR3, the DNA is TGTGCCAGCGGACCGGGAGAAATGAGGAATGAGCAGTTCTTC. Translation: CASGPGEMRNEQFF.

This clonotype was counted many times. This chain connects TRBV6-1 to TRBJ2-3, with no clear D. Germline CDR1 reads MNHNS; CDR2 reads SASEGT. V lost 1 base, J lost 3 bases, and 5 bases lay in between. This CDR3 is 13 amino acids long. The DNA of the CDR3 is TGTGCCAGCAGTGAAGGTAGAACAGATACGCAGTATTTT. The encoded protein is CASSEGRTDTQYF.